This T cell receptor (beta chain) came from a study of blood T cell repertoires in COVID-19. Turning to the study itself: The study drew acute and convalescent COVID-19 samples from the United States, Italy and Spain. The cDNA or gDNA used as material had been derived from T cells, B-cell-depleted T cells, or PBMCs.

As processed by the authors: Estimation of nucleated cell counts relied on the amplification of reference gene primers. Data came from immunoSEQ multiplex PCR; TCRdb stores just in-frame clones and leaves some out. V, J and clone size are those of that table, while D and trimming were read from the DNA. The data show around 200,000 clones, around 80% seen once. This clonotype was obtained from a human donor in a cohort sampled during active COVID-19. The sequencing sample was made of peripheral blood.

In DNA, the CDR3 is TGTGCCAGCAGGGGACAGCCCACTGAAGCTTTCTTT. Encoded protein: CASRGQPTEAFF. The rearrangement links TRBV6-5 to TRBJ1-1, with 7 bases fitting TRBD1. V was clipped by 6 bases and J by 4 bases; unmatched bases: 2. The CDR3 extends over 12 amino acids. Germline V gene sequence: CDR1 MNHEY, CDR2 SVGAGI.